Below are 18 T cell receptor beta chains sequenced from a single sample in a study of T cells in localized non-small cell lung cancer. Only in-frame clones appear in the TCRdb table, and some are missing; sequencing was by immunoSEQ multiplex PCR. The data contain approximately 140,000 clones, around 89% of them seen just once; the ten biggest clones take up about 1.5%. Sequenced material: peripheral blood, taken before any cancer treatment. The origin of the receptors is a female donor aged 60 or older with stage I lung adenocarcinoma.

The chain is built from TRBV2 and TRBJ2-3; possibly TRBD1 for D (6 bases). Trimming removed 7 bases at V and 1 base at J, with 12 bases between. The CDR3 runs to 14 residues. Germline lookup yields CDR1 SNHLY and CDR2 FYNNEI. DNA for the CDR3: TGTGCCAGCACTTTACAGGGACGCACAGATACGCAGTATTTT. It codes for CASTLQGRTDTQYF.

The V call is TRBV5-4, the J call TRBJ2-7; D is undetermined. Trimming removed 2 bases at V and 3 bases at J, with 9 bases between. Germline assignment: CDR1 SGHNT and CDR2 YYREEE (reference sequence). There are 13 residues in the CDR3. The CDR3 is CASSFPGYYEQYF. The CDR3 DNA follows: TGTGCCAGCAGCTTTCCTGGGTACTACGAGCAGTACTTC.

The J gene is TRBJ2-2, the V gene TRBV9; 8 bases line up with TRBD2. Germline V lookup: CDR1 SGDLS, CDR2 YYNGEE. The CDR3 consists of 14 residues. V was pared by 0 bases and J by 5 bases, with 0 bases of the junction left unmatched. The CDR3 sequence is CASSVASGTGELFF. CDR3 bases: TGTGCCAGCAGCGTAGCTAGCGGGACCGGGGAGCTGTTTTTT.

This clone occurred once. The V and J genes are TRBV2 and TRBJ2-3; D may be TRBD2 (6 bases). The ends were cut back, 4 bases at V and 2 bases at J, with 13 bases in the middle. CDR1 is SNHLY, CDR2 FYNNEI, per germline. The CDR3 runs 15 residues. CDR3 nucleotides: TGTGCCAGCAGTGGTGGGGAGGTTCCCACAGATACGCAGTATTTT. Translation gives CASSGGEVPTDTQYF.

This rearrangement joins TRBV7-9 to TRBJ2-1, with 13 positions matching TRBD2. V trimming: 5 bases; J trimming: 9 bases; junction bases outside the gene matches: 7. Germline V CDR1 and CDR2: SEHNR, FQNEAQ (reference sequence). The CDR3 has 15 amino acids. The CDR3 reads CASSHRTSGSSEQFF. DNA of the CDR3: TGTGCCAGCAGCCATCGGACTAGCGGGAGTAGTGAGCAGTTCTTC.

The J gene is TRBJ2-5, the V gene TRBV5-4; 10 bases are shared with TRBD1. CDR3 length equals 15 residues. Unmatched junction bases numbered 8, after V lost 4 bases and J lost 5 bases. Germline CDR1 SGHNT, CDR2 YYREEE (reference sequence). The CDR3, as DNA: TGTGCCAGCAGCCCCCCCGGACAGGGGGTGGAGACCCAGTACTTC. It yields the protein CASSPPGQGVETQYF.

The chain joins TRBV9 to TRBJ1-5, with D perhaps matching TRBD1 (5 bases). The CDR3 spans 15 residues. Germline V gene sequence: CDR1 SGDLS, CDR2 YYNGEE. Between the trimmed V and J ends, which lost 4 bases and 0 bases, there was a span of 11 bases. The chain's CDR3 is CASSLSGISNQPQHF. The CDR3 nucleotides are TGTGCCAGCAGCCTCTCAGGGATTAGCAATCAGCCCCAGCATTTT.

The chain has TRBV7-2 and TRBJ2-5, with D possibly TRBD2 on 6 matching bases. This CDR3 is built from 15 residues. The germline CDR1 and CDR2 sequences are SGHTA and FQGNSA. Trimming took 5 bases from V and 1 from J, leaving 14 bases between them. CDR3 amino acids: CASSTRLGGQETQYF. The CDR3 coding sequence is TGTGCCAGCAGCACTCGACTAGGAGGCCAAGAGACCCAGTACTTC. The full variable domain, in which reference TRBV7-2 and TRBJ2-5 provide the parts outside the CDR3, is GAGVSQSPSNKVTEKGKDVELRCDPISGHTALYWYRQSLGQGLEFLIYFQGNSAPDKSGLPSDRFSAERTGGSVSTLTIQRTQQEDSAVYLCASSTRLGGQETQYFGPGTRLLVL.

The sample holds a few counts of this clone. This sequence joins TRBV2 and TRBJ1-1; 9 nucleotides agree with TRBD1. Germline CDR1 is SNHLY and CDR2 is FYNNEI. The CDR3 sequence is 15 residues long. The ends lost 7 bases at V and 6 bases at J; junction bases unmatched: 12. The CDR3, as DNA: TGTGCCAGCATTGGACAGGGGCTGAGGAGGTCTGAAGCTTTCTTT. This encodes CASIGQGLRRSEAFF.

This clone was seen only once. J is TRBJ2-2 and V is TRBV19, with no clear D. Germline V gene sequence: CDR1 LNHDA, CDR2 SQIVND (reference sequence). V lost 10 bases, J lost 4 bases, and 19 bases lay in between. This CDR3 has 15 amino acids. The chain's CDR3 is CATQKAVLSTGELFF. The CDR3 DNA is TGTGCCACCCAAAAGGCAGTGTTAAGCACCGGGGAGCTGTTTTTT.

V gene TRBV9 combines with J gene TRBJ2-1, with a weak D call TRBD2 (5 bases). The CDR3 extends over 15 amino acids. The V gene lost 2 bases and the J gene lost 5 bases, with 14 bases spanning the gap. Germline CDR1 and CDR2: SGDLS and YYNGEE. CDR3 nucleotides: TGTGCCAGCAGCGTTTCGCGGACTCTAGACAATGAGCAGTTCTTC. It encodes CASSVSRTLDNEQFF.

This clone appeared a single time. This chain uses TRBV9 with TRBJ2-7; 7 bases map to TRBD1. From germline, CDR1 is SGDLS and CDR2 YYNGEE. V lost 0 bases to trimming and J lost 6 bases; unmatched junction nucleotides: 6. CDR3 size: 14 residues. This CDR3 is CASSVVGTVGEQYF. The CDR3 nucleotides are TGTGCCAGCAGCGTAGTAGGGACAGTAGGCGAGCAGTACTTC. Filled out from reference TRBV9 and TRBJ2-7, the complete variable domain reads DSGVTQTPKHLITATGQRVTLRCSPRSGDLSVYWYQQSLDQGLQFLIQYYNGEERAKGNILERFSAQQFPDLHSELNLSSLELGDSALYFCASSVVGTVGEQYFGPGTRLTVT.

CDR3 loop: CASSVGGTASTEAFF. Written as DNA, the CDR3 is TGTGCCAGCAGCGTAGGGGGGACAGCTAGCACTGAAGCTTTCTTT. The chain carries TRBV9 and TRBJ1-1; 7 positions agree with TRBD1. Germline assignment: CDR1 SGDLS and CDR2 YYNGEE. The V and J ends lost 0 bases and 4 bases, in that order; junction bases with no gene match: 6. This CDR3 comprises 15 residues.

This sequence joins TRBV6-5 and TRBJ1-2; D is ambiguous. The CDR3 runs 14 residues. The V end was cut by 0 bases, the J end by 7 bases, with 12 bases between. Germline lookup yields CDR1 MNHEY and CDR2 SVGAGI. The DNA for the CDR3 is TGTGCCAGCAGTTACTCCGCGGGGATGAGTGGCTACACCTTC. Translation: CASSYSAGMSGYTF.

This clone was seen only once. The chain has TRBV7-9 and TRBJ2-7; 11 nucleotides match TRBD2. Unmatched junction bases numbered 0, after V lost 7 bases and J lost 4 bases. Germline CDR1 is SEHNR and CDR2 is FQNEAQ (reference sequence). The length of the CDR3 is 12 residues. The CDR3 DNA follows: TGTGCCAGCACTAGCGGGAGGTACGAGCAGTACTTC. This gives the protein CASTSGRYEQYF.

The chain is built from TRBV5-1 and TRBJ2-7; no clear D. The germline V gene encodes CDR1 SGHRS and CDR2 YFSETQ. V shed 0 bases and J shed 4 bases, with 11 bases lying between them. CDR3 length: 14 residues. CDR3 loop: CASSLVTDKYEQYF. CDR3 bases: TGCGCCAGCAGCTTGGTTACAGACAAGTACGAGCAGTACTTC.

This chain joins TRBV2 and TRBJ1-4; D is ambiguous. The CDR3 totals 15 residues. Germline V gene sequence: CDR1 SNHLY, CDR2 FYNNEI. Trimming cost V 7 bases and J 5 bases, with 17 bases left between them. The CDR3 nucleotides are TGTGCCAGCACCGGACCGACGGAGAGGAATGAAAAACTGTTTTTT. This sequence encodes CASTGPTERNEKLFF.

This clone was seen a single time. This chain joins TRBV28 and TRBJ2-2; D is unresolved. V lost 8 bases and J lost 7, with 11 bases in between. This CDR3 spans 12 amino acids. Germline CDR1 and CDR2: MDHEN and SYDVKM. The CDR3 coding sequence is TGTGCCAGCGGGGTGGGGTACGGGGAGCTGTTTTTT. As protein: CASGVGYGELFF.